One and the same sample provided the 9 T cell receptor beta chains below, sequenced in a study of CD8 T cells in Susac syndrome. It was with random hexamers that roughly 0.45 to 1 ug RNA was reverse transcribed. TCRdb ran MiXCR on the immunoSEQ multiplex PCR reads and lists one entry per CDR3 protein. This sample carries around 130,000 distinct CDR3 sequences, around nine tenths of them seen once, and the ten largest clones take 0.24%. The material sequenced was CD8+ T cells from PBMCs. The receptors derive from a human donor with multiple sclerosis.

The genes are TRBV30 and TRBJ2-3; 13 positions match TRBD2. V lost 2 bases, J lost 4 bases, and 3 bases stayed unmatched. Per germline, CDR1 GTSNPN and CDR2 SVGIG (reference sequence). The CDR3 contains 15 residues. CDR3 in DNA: TGTGCCTGGAGTATACTAGCGGGAGGGGCAGATACGCAGTATTTT. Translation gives CAWSILAGGADTQYF.

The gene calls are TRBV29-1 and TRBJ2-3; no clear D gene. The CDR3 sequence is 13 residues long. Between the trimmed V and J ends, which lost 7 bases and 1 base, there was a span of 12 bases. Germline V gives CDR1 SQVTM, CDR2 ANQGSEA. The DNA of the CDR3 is TGCAGCGCCTTGGATATGGGCACAGATACGCAGTATTTT. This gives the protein CSALDMGTDTQYF.

The CDR3 sequence: CASSLPDTLNTEAFF. CDR3 sequence (DNA): TGCGCCAGCAGCCTCCCAGACACTTTGAACACTGAAGCTTTCTTT. The chain joins TRBV4-1 to TRBJ1-1, with D uncertain. Germline CDR1 and CDR2: MGHRA and YSYEKL. Trimming took 4 bases from V and 0 from J, leaving 12 bases between them. The CDR3 is 15 amino acids.

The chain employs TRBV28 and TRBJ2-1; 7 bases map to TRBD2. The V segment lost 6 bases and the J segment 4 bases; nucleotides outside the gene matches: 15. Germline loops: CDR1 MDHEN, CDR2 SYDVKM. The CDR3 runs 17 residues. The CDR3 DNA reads TGTGCCAGCAGCATTTCCGGAGCGGGAAGGGGATACAATGAGCAGTTCTTC. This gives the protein CASSISGAGRGYNEQFF.

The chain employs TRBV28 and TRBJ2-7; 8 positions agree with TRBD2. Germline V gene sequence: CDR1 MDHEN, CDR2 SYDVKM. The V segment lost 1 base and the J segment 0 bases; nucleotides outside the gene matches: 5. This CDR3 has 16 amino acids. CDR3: CASSLFVAGLSYEQYF. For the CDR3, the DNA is TGTGCCAGCAGTTTATTTGTAGCGGGGCTCTCCTACGAGCAGTACTTC.

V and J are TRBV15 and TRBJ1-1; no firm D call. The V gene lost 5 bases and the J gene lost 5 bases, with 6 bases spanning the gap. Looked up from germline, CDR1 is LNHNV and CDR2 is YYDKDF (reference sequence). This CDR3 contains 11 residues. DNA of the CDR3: TGTGCCACCAGCTTGGGGACTGAAGCTTTCTTT. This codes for CATSLGTEAFF.

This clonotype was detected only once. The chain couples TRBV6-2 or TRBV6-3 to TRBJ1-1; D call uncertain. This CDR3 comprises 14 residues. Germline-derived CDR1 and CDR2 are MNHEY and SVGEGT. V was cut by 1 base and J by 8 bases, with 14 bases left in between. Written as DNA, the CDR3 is TGTGCCAGCAGTTACTTTCCCACGCCAACCGAAGCTTTCTTT. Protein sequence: CASSYFPTPTEAFF.

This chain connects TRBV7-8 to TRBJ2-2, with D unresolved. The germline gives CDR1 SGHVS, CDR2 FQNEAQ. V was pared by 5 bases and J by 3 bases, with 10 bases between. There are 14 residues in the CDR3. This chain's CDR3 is CASSPLGDTGELFF. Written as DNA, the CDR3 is TGTGCCAGCAGCCCTCTTGGGGACACCGGGGAGCTGTTTTTT.

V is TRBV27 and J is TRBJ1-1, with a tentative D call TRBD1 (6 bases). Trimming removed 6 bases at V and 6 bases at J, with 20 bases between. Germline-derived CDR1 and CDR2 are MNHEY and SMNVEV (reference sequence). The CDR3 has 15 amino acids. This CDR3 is CASSPGLTGFAEAFF. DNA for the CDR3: TGTGCCAGCAGCCCGGGACTCACAGGGTTCGCTGAAGCTTTCTTT.